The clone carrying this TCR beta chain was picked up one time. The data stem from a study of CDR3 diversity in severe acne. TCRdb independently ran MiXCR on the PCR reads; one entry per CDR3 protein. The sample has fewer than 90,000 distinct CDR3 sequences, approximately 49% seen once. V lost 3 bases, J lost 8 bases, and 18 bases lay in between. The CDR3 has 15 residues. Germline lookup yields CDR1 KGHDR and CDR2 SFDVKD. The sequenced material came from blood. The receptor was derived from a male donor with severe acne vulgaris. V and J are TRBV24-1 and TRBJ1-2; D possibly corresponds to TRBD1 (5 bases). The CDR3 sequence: CATSDAGWGEDGYTF. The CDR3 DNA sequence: TGTGCCACCAGTGATGCAGGGTGGGGTGAGGACGGCTACACCTTC.